This T cell receptor (beta chain) was retrieved from a study of spatial heterogeneity in lung cancer. Study summary: Sequencing consistently turned up more beta-chain sequences than alpha-chain sequences.

This CDR3 has 16 amino acids. CDR1 is ENHRY, CDR2 SYGVKD, per germline. The V end was cut by 2 bases, the J end by 0 bases, with 12 bases between. Individually, TCR cDNA molecules were each labelled with a unique molecular identifier. TCRdb analysed the 5' RACE reads with MiXCR anew, one entry per CDR3 protein. The sample contains approximately 1,200 distinct CDR3 sequences, 38% of which appear only once. Time point meaning: sample taken at primary tumor resection. Samples were obtained from 65 to 80 donors, all untreated early-stage non-small cell lung cancer patients. By share, this clonotype ranks as large (0.1 to 1%).

This clonotype was obtained from a male donor with early-stage non-small cell lung cancer. J is TRBJ2-3 and V is TRBV10-3, with D maybe TRBD2 (6 bases). Sequencing was performed on normal lung tissue next to the tumor, taken at surgery. Here the CDR3 reads CAISEMTRTSTDTQYF. Here the CDR3 DNA reads TGTGCCATCAGTGAGATGACTAGGACTAGCACAGATACGCAGTATTTT.